The sequence of this T cell receptor beta chain was determined in a study of T cell changes during pregnancy in multiple sclerosis. This clone was counted only a few times. Germline V gives CDR1 SGDLS, CDR2 YYNGEE. The V gene end was trimmed by 3 bases and the J gene end by 0 bases; junction bases not matched to a gene: 12. This CDR3 has 17 residues. The table came from immunoSEQ multiplex PCR; TCRdb's copy has only in-frame clones and leaves some out. The table has 98,000 or so clones, approximately 93% seen once. The sequence derives from a female donor with multiple sclerosis, enrolled in a pregnancy study. This specimen consisted of peripheral blood, obtained after pregnancy. The rearrangement links TRBV9 to TRBJ2-7, with TRBD1 matching 7 bases. In DNA, the CDR3 is TGTGCCAGCAGCGGATCACACTCCGGGACAGCCTCCTACGAGCAGTACTTC. Translated, it gives CASSGSHSGTASYEQYF.